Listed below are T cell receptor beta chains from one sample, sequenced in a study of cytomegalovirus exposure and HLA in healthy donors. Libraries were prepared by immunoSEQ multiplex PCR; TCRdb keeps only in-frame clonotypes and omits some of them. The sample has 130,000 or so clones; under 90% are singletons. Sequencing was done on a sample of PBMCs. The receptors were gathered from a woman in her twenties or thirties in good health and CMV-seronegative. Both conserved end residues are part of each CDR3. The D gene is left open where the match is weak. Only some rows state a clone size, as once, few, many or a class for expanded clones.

CDR3 DNA: TGTGCCATCAGCCCAGGGGGCGCGAATGAAAAACTGTTTTTT; CDR3 protein: CAISPGGANEKLFF; J gene: TRBJ1-4; D gene: TRBD1; V gene: TRBV10-3; clone size: -
CDR3 DNA: TGTGCCAGCAGCTTAGCGTCTACGCGAACCGGGGAGCTGTTTTTT; CDR3 protein: CASSLASTRTGELFF; J gene: TRBJ2-2; D gene: -; V gene: TRBV7-8; clone size: -
CDR3 DNA: TGTGCCAGCAGTCGGACAGTTTTAGTATCCCTCCACTTT; CDR3 protein: CASSRTVLVSLHF; J gene: TRBJ1-6; D gene: -; V gene: TRBV6-5; clone size: -
CDR3 DNA: TGTGCCAGCAGCACCAGACAGGGGGCGGATACGCAGTATTTT; CDR3 protein: CASSTRQGADTQYF; J gene: TRBJ2-3; D gene: TRBD1; V gene: TRBV7-2; clone size: -
CDR3 DNA: TGTGCCAGCAGCTTAGTACGGGTCCGGGGGACCCAGTACTTC; CDR3 protein: CASSLVRVRGTQYF; J gene: TRBJ2-5; D gene: -; V gene: TRBV11-2; clone size: -
CDR3 DNA: TGTGCCAGCAGCCCGAATCTTTCGGGCTATGGCTACACCTTC; CDR3 protein: CASSPNLSGYGYTF; J gene: TRBJ1-2; D gene: -; V gene: TRBV6-6; clone size: -
CDR3 DNA: TGTGCCAGTAGTATCCCTTTGGGGACACCTTATAGCAATCAGCCCCAGCATTTT; CDR3 protein: CASSIPLGTPYSNQPQHF; J gene: TRBJ1-5; D gene: -; V gene: TRBV19; clone size: few
CDR3 DNA: TGTGCCAGCAGCAAAGCGGGGGCCAAAGAGACCCAGTACTTC; CDR3 protein: CASSKAGAKETQYF; J gene: TRBJ2-5; D gene: TRBD2; V gene: TRBV2; clone size: -
CDR3 DNA: TGTGCCTGGAGTGGGGCACCGAGGAGGACCAGCTCTGGGGCCAACGTCCTGACTTTC; CDR3 protein: CAWSGAPRRTSSGANVLTF; J gene: TRBJ2-6; D gene: -; V gene: TRBV30; clone size: -
CDR3 DNA: TGTGCCAGCAGTGAGGTTAGCCACGGCTATGGCTACACCTTC; CDR3 protein: CASSEVSHGYGYTF; J gene: TRBJ1-2; D gene: -; V gene: TRBV6-1; clone size: -
CDR3 DNA: TGTGCTAGTGGTTCGCTAGCGGTTAATGAGCAGTTCTTC; CDR3 protein: CASGSLAVNEQFF; J gene: TRBJ2-1; D gene: TRBD2; V gene: TRBV12-5; clone size: -
CDR3 DNA: TGTGCCAGCAGCGTAGGAGAGGGTTCGGCTTACGAGCAGTACTTC; CDR3 protein: CASSVGEGSAYEQYF; J gene: TRBJ2-7; D gene: -; V gene: TRBV9; clone size: -
CDR3 DNA: TGTGCCAGCAGTGAGACAGGGGGCGAAGCCAAAAACATTCAGTACTTC; CDR3 protein: CASSETGGEAKNIQYF; J gene: TRBJ2-4; D gene: TRBD1; V gene: TRBV6-1; clone size: -
CDR3 DNA: TGCAGCGGACAGAACAATGAGCAGTTCTTC; CDR3 protein: CSGQNNEQFF; J gene: TRBJ2-1; D gene: -; V gene: TRBV29-1; clone size: -
CDR3 DNA: TGTGCCAGCAGCATGGACAGGTACAATGAGCAGTTCTTC; CDR3 protein: CASSMDRYNEQFF; J gene: TRBJ2-1; D gene: TRBD1; V gene: TRBV11-2; clone size: -
CDR3 DNA: TGTGCCAGCAGTCCCCGCGGACTAGCGGGGGGCTCGAGCTCCTACGAGCAGTACTTC; CDR3 protein: CASSPRGLAGGSSSYEQYF; J gene: TRBJ2-7; D gene: TRBD2; V gene: TRBV27; clone size: -
CDR3 DNA: TGTGCCAGCAGCGTAGCAGGGGGTTCCTACAATGAGCAGTTCTTC; CDR3 protein: CASSVAGGSYNEQFF; J gene: TRBJ2-1; D gene: TRBD1; V gene: TRBV9; clone size: -
CDR3 DNA: TGCGCCAGCAGCTGGGGACAGGGCCCCTACGAGCAGTACTTC; CDR3 protein: CASSWGQGPYEQYF; J gene: TRBJ2-7; D gene: TRBD1; V gene: TRBV5-1; clone size: once
CDR3 DNA: TGTGCCAGCAGCCGGACAGGGGCGCTCCAAGAGACCCAGTACTTC; CDR3 protein: CASSRTGALQETQYF; J gene: TRBJ2-5; D gene: TRBD1; V gene: TRBV6-4; clone size: -
CDR3 DNA: TGTGCCAGCAGCTTAGCCGCAGGGGGAAACGCTGAAGCTTTCTTT; CDR3 protein: CASSLAAGGNAEAFF; J gene: TRBJ1-1; D gene: TRBD1; V gene: TRBV11-2; clone size: -
CDR3 DNA: TGCGCCAGCAGCCAAGGGGGGGGCTCGGACTATGGCTACACCTTC; CDR3 protein: CASSQGGGSDYGYTF; J gene: TRBJ1-2; D gene: -; V gene: TRBV4-3; clone size: -
CDR3 DNA: TGTGCCTGGAGTCTACAGGAACTCTACGAGCAGTACTTC; CDR3 protein: CAWSLQELYEQYF; J gene: TRBJ2-7; D gene: -; V gene: TRBV30; clone size: -
CDR3 DNA: TGTGCCAGCAGTGAGTATCCCAATCAGCCCCAGCATTTT; CDR3 protein: CASSEYPNQPQHF; J gene: TRBJ1-5; D gene: -; V gene: TRBV2; clone size: once
CDR3 DNA: TGTGCCAGCAGCTTAGGGACAGGGGGTGTAGATACGCAGTATTTT; CDR3 protein: CASSLGTGGVDTQYF; J gene: TRBJ2-3; D gene: TRBD1; V gene: TRBV7-6; clone size: -
CDR3 DNA: TGTGCCACCAGCTCACCTTCCACGGGGTCCGGGGAGCTGTTTTTT; CDR3 protein: CATSSPSTGSGELFF; J gene: TRBJ2-2; D gene: -; V gene: TRBV15; clone size: -
CDR3 DNA: TGTGCCAGTAGTAGGGCAGGGGTCAATGAGCAGTTCTTC; CDR3 protein: CASSRAGVNEQFF; J gene: TRBJ2-1; D gene: -; V gene: TRBV19; clone size: -
CDR3 DNA: TGTGCCAGCAGTTTACGACAGGGTGGGAACACCGGGGAGCTGTTTTTT; CDR3 protein: CASSLRQGGNTGELFF; J gene: TRBJ2-2; D gene: TRBD1; V gene: TRBV27; clone size: -
CDR3 DNA: TGTGCCAGCAGTTACAGGGGAGGGGGCACAGATACGCAGTATTTT; CDR3 protein: CASSYRGGGTDTQYF; J gene: TRBJ2-3; D gene: TRBD2; V gene: TRBV6-5; clone size: -
CDR3 DNA: TGTGCCTGGAGTTCGGGGAGGAACACTGAAGCTTTCTTT; CDR3 protein: CAWSSGRNTEAFF; J gene: TRBJ1-1; D gene: -; V gene: TRBV30; clone size: -
CDR3 DNA: TGTGCCAGCAGCTCCGGGAACGCGCCGGGACAGGGGGCGCGGGGAAAACTGTTTTTT; CDR3 protein: CASSSGNAPGQGARGKLFF; J gene: TRBJ1-4; D gene: TRBD1; V gene: TRBV11-2; clone size: -
CDR3 DNA: TGTGCCAGCAGCTTCTCAGGAAATCAGCCCCAGCATTTT; CDR3 protein: CASSFSGNQPQHF; J gene: TRBJ1-5; D gene: -; V gene: TRBV7-9; clone size: many
CDR3 DNA: TGTGCCAGCAGCCTGGACAGTAGCAATCAGCCCCAGCATTTT; CDR3 protein: CASSLDSSNQPQHF; J gene: TRBJ1-5; D gene: -; V gene: TRBV7-2; clone size: -
CDR3 DNA: TGTGCCAGCGGATCCGGGACAGGGACCTATGGCTACACCTTC; CDR3 protein: CASGSGTGTYGYTF; J gene: TRBJ1-2; D gene: TRBD1; V gene: TRBV5-6; clone size: -
CDR3 DNA: TGTGCCAGCAGCGCGACGACGGGTACGCGAGATACGCAGTATTTT; CDR3 protein: CASSATTGTRDTQYF; J gene: TRBJ2-3; D gene: -; V gene: TRBV9; clone size: -
CDR3 DNA: TGTGCCAGCAGCTTAACCTTCGGGGATGAGCAGTTCTTC; CDR3 protein: CASSLTFGDEQFF; J gene: TRBJ2-1; D gene: -; V gene: TRBV11-2; clone size: once
CDR3 DNA: TGCAGCGTTGTGGGGCCGGGGGGCGCGGGCACTGAAGCTTTCTTT; CDR3 protein: CSVVGPGGAGTEAFF; J gene: TRBJ1-1; D gene: -; V gene: TRBV29-1; clone size: once
CDR3 DNA: TGCGCCAGCAGCCAAGGGGGTAGGCGGGGGTCATCAGATACGCAGTATTTT; CDR3 protein: CASSQGGRRGSSDTQYF; J gene: TRBJ2-3; D gene: TRBD2; V gene: TRBV4-3; clone size: -
CDR3 DNA: TGTGCCAGCAGTCCTGCCCCACTAGCGGGTCTAGATACGCAGTATTTT; CDR3 protein: CASSPAPLAGLDTQYF; J gene: TRBJ2-3; D gene: TRBD2; V gene: TRBV6-6; clone size: -
CDR3 DNA: TGCAGCGTTGGGTCGGGACAGGGCCCAAATTCACCCCTCCACTTT; CDR3 protein: CSVGSGQGPNSPLHF; J gene: TRBJ1-6; D gene: TRBD1; V gene: TRBV29-1; clone size: once
CDR3 DNA: TGCAGTGCGACGGACAGGGTTGAAGCTTTCTTT; CDR3 protein: CSATDRVEAFF; J gene: TRBJ1-1; D gene: TRBD1; V gene: TRBV20-1; clone size: -
CDR3 DNA: TGTGCCAGCAGTTACGAGGCGGGGGGGCGCAATGAGCAGTTCTTC; CDR3 protein: CASSYEAGGRNEQFF; J gene: TRBJ2-1; D gene: TRBD2; V gene: TRBV6-5; clone size: -
CDR3 DNA: TGCGCCAGCAGCGAGCCGGGACAGGGCACTGAAGCTTTCTTT; CDR3 protein: CASSEPGQGTEAFF; J gene: TRBJ1-1; D gene: TRBD1; V gene: TRBV5-1; clone size: -
CDR3 DNA: TGTGCCAGCAGTAAACAGGCTAACTATGGCTACACCTTC; CDR3 protein: CASSKQANYGYTF; J gene: TRBJ1-2; D gene: -; V gene: TRBV6-5; clone size: few
CDR3 DNA: TGTGCCAGCAGCAGGGTGGCTGGATCCTACGAGCAGTACTTC; CDR3 protein: CASSRVAGSYEQYF; J gene: TRBJ2-7; D gene: -; V gene: TRBV6-5; clone size: -
CDR3 DNA: TGTGCCAGCAGCACCACAGGGCGCGGGAACACTGAAGCTTTCTTT; CDR3 protein: CASSTTGRGNTEAFF; J gene: TRBJ1-1; D gene: -; V gene: TRBV11-2; clone size: -
CDR3 DNA: TGTGCCAGCCATACACCAGACAACACCTACAATGAGCAGTTCTTC; CDR3 protein: CASHTPDNTYNEQFF; J gene: TRBJ2-1; D gene: -; V gene: TRBV6-6; clone size: -
CDR3 DNA: TGTGCCAGCAGCCTTCGGGGGGCAGCGGCAGATACGCAGTATTTT; CDR3 protein: CASSLRGAAADTQYF; J gene: TRBJ2-3; D gene: -; V gene: TRBV7-9; clone size: -
CDR3 DNA: TGCAGCGCTGCCGCGGGAGGCTCCATCCAAGAGACCCAGTACTTC; CDR3 protein: CSAAAGGSIQETQYF; J gene: TRBJ2-5; D gene: TRBD2; V gene: TRBV29-1; clone size: -
CDR3 DNA: TGTGCCACCAGCAGAACAGGAGGCAATCAGCCCCAGCATTTT; CDR3 protein: CATSRTGGNQPQHF; J gene: TRBJ1-5; D gene: -; V gene: TRBV15; clone size: -
CDR3 DNA: TGTGCCAGCTCACCACAAACATCCTACGAGCAGTACTTC; CDR3 protein: CASSPQTSYEQYF; J gene: TRBJ2-7; D gene: -; V gene: TRBV18; clone size: few